Here is one T cell receptor beta chain with its context. Looked up from germline, CDR1 is MNHEY and CDR2 is SVGAGI. Trimming removed 5 bases from V and 0 bases from J; junction bases left unmatched: 1. This CDR3 spans 14 amino acids. This entry is derived from a study of blood T cell repertoires in COVID-19. The wider study: The cDNA or gDNA used as material had been derived from T cells, B-cell-depleted T cells, or PBMCs.

Authors' methods: Estimates of nucleated cell counts were drawn from the amplification of reference gene primers. The method was immunoSEQ multiplex PCR; TCRdb's version includes in-frame clones alone and lacks a portion of them. That table gives V, J and clone size, and the DNA gave D and trimming. There are approximately 230,000 clones in the sample; approximately 80% occur only once, and 3% to 4% lies in the top ten. This receptor was taken from a woman in her 40s with active or convalescent COVID-19. Sequencing used peripheral blood. The gene calls are TRBV6-5 and TRBJ2-3, with 8 bases fitting TRBD2. CDR3 coding DNA: TGTGCCAGCAGTACTAGCGGTAGCACAGATACGCAGTATTTT. Its protein is CASSTSGSTDTQYF.